This is a list of T cell receptor beta chains from one sample in a study of T cell responses to AZD1222 COVID-19 vaccine. The protocol was immunoSEQ multiplex PCR, while the TCRdb copy is restricted to in-frame clones and leaves out a portion. The sample comprises around 200,000 clones, 80% to 90% of which are singletons, and approximately 0.49% rests with the top ten. The sample in question was peripheral blood, obtained on day 0 of AZD1222 vaccination. These receptors were obtained from an adult in good health. Each CDR3 is given with its conserved first and last residue. Size is omitted from some rows. Given values are once, few, many or a class for expanded clones.

v_gene	abundance	j_gene	len	CDR3aa
TRBV2	-	TRBJ2-5	15	CASSLGPGRRETQYF
TRBV5-4	-	TRBJ1-6	15	CASSSEPLKNSPLHF
TRBV11-2	-	TRBJ1-1	14	CASSLSGINTEAFF
TRBV4-3	once	TRBJ1-3	13	CASSQTSGNTIYF
TRBV5-6	-	TRBJ1-5	16	CASSPMGSRGNQPQHF
TRBV12-5	once	TRBJ1-1	15	CASGSDRGSNTEAFF
TRBV7-2	-	TRBJ1-2	14	CASSPFQGNYGYTF
TRBV10-2	-	TRBJ1-6	15	CASVTGGQGNSPLHF
TRBV5-5	-	TRBJ2-5	15	CASSAFRLDGETQYF
TRBV6-5	-	TRBJ1-1	12	CASRTANTEAFF
TRBV4-2	once	TRBJ2-1	15	CASSQVREAYNEQFF
TRBV28	-	TRBJ1-6	15	CASRQRDSNNSPLHF
TRBV6-5	-	TRBJ1-1	13	CASSYWRGNEAFF
TRBV14	-	TRBJ1-2	12	CASSLGGYGYTF
TRBV7-2	few	TRBJ1-3	16	CASSYLGTASGNTIYF
TRBV28	-	TRBJ1-1	16	CASSPTQGQVNTEAFF
TRBV7-2	-	TRBJ1-5	13	CASSQGQNQPQHF
TRBV4-2	-	TRBJ2-6	15	CASSPNLSGANVLTF
TRBV9	-	TRBJ2-1	15	CASSVAGNGLNEQFF
TRBV18	-	TRBJ1-5	14	CASSLRQGQSPQHF
TRBV5-6	-	TRBJ1-5	12	CASSLVDQPQHF
TRBV30	-	TRBJ1-3	16	CACRQGATGSGNTIYF
TRBV5-1	-	TRBJ2-7	17	CASSARLAGVGDYEQYF
TRBV5-8	-	TRBJ2-7	16	CASSLKVWTGSYEQYF